This T cell receptor (beta chain) was sequenced during a study of cytomegalovirus exposure and HLA in healthy donors. General study results and limits: A further, later analysis showed that HLA-associated TCR beta chains (compared with equally common others) were more clonally expanded. Many donors carried some public TCRs, although rarity characterized most TCR sequences.

A remark on this clone: Its target is unknown.

The CDR3 runs 15 residues. In germline, CDR1 is SGDLS, CDR2 YYNGEE. The V and J ends lost 3 bases and 4 bases respectively, with 16 bases between them. PCR primers comprised 60 Vbeta and 13 Jbeta primers. As processed by the authors: Approximately 11 million of the about 80 million unique TCR beta chains counted in a later analysis were shared. Method: immunoSEQ multiplex PCR; TCRdb's copy keeps in-frame clones and lacks some. That table supplies the V and J calls and clone size; D and trimming were determined from the DNA. The table has about 120,000 clones, over 75% seen once. The sequence derives from a human donor in good health. Sequenced sample: PBMCs. The chain links TRBV9 to TRBJ2-5, with a tentative D call TRBD1 (7 bases). CDR3 DNA: TGTGCCAGCAGCGAGGTGGAGGGGGCGGGAGAGACCCAGTACTTC. Translation: CASSEVEGAGETQYF.